A selection of T cell receptor beta chains follows, all from one sample in a study of Tregs in tolerant kidney transplant recipients. Assay used: immunoSEQ multiplex PCR; TCRdb lists only in-frame clones, some missing. The sample shows about 77,000 clones, under 98% of them seen only once. The specimen was CD4+ T cells from blood, collected before the transplant. Every receptor here comes from a human donor who received a combined kidney and bone marrow transplant. Each CDR3 is given with its conserved first and last residue.

J	V	CDR3
TRBJ2-1	TRBV28	CASSLQRSSNNEQFF
TRBJ2-1	TRBV2	CASSEVLAGQEQFF
TRBJ2-2	TRBV7-2	CASSPRGAGGYTGELFF
TRBJ1-5	TRBV5-1	CASGVLVEDRVRQPQHF
TRBJ2-7	TRBV27	CASSLADASYEQYF
TRBJ2-3	TRBV28	CASSGRGPGTDTQYF
TRBJ1-1	TRBV7-9	CASSPWGEFDTEAFF
TRBJ1-4	TRBV6-1	CASSEGAPTNEKLFF
TRBJ1-1	TRBV29-1	CSVGRGNWVNTEAFF
TRBJ2-1	TRBV5-6	CASSLPRGLGVGDEQFF
TRBJ1-2	TRBV28	CASSFGQLSNYGYTF
TRBJ2-7	TRBV7-2	CASSLYGSSYEQYF
TRBJ2-3	TRBV5-1	CASSPISTDTQYF
TRBJ1-1	TRBV11-3	CASSSDRADEAFF
TRBJ1-2	TRBV6-1	CASSPTGYGYTF
TRBJ2-2	TRBV10-3	CAITRTGSGELFF
TRBJ2-7	TRBV19	CASSTQIQGTGLSTVYEQYF
TRBJ1-1	TRBV5-1	CASSSGGTEAFF
TRBJ1-2	TRBV4-3	CASSQGQGSGYTF
TRBJ2-4	TRBV28	CASSLPTKLKNIQYF
TRBJ1-5	TRBV5-4	CASSKGTGSNQPQHF
TRBJ2-2	TRBV19	CASSVRQMNTGELFF
TRBJ2-2	TRBV11-1	CASSLMRNGELFF
TRBJ2-5	TRBV6-1	CAMRGGGQETQYF
TRBJ2-5	TRBV7-2	CASRRLRTVAGELETQYF
TRBJ1-2	TRBV30	CAWSVQGRSGYTF
TRBJ1-4	TRBV28	CASRRTATEKLFF
TRBJ2-5	TRBV2	CASSEIAGQETQYF
TRBJ2-3	TRBV27	CASSFLADDTQYF
TRBJ2-7	TRBV19	CASSIDRLAAYEQYF
TRBJ1-2	TRBV18	CASSRPNRGNYGYTF
TRBJ1-1	TRBV29-1	CSVDSGRDLGEAFF
TRBJ2-3	TRBV29-1	CSVFGTTTRGDTQYF
TRBJ2-5	TRBV11-2	CASSLGRAQYF
TRBJ2-6	TRBV4-2	CASSQDSGAKFLSGANVLTF